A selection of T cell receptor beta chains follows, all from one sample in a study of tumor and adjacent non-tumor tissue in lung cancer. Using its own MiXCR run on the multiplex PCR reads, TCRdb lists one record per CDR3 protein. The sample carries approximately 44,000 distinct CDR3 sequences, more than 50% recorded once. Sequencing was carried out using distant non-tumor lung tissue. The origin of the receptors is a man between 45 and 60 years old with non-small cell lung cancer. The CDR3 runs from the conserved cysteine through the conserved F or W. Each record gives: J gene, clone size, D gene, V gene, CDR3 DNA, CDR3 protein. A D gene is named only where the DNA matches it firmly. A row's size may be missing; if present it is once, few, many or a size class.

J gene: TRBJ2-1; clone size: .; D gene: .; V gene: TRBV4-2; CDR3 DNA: TGTACCAGCAGCCAAGGGCAACGGGATTACAATGAGCAGTTCTTC; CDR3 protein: CTSSQGQRDYNEQFF
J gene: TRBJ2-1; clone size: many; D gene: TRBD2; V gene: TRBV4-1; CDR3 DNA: TGCGCCAGCAGTCCCGGACTAGCGGGAGTTCACTCCTACAATGAGCAGTTCTTC; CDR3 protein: CASSPGLAGVHSYNEQFF
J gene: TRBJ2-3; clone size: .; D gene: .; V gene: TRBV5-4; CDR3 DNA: TGTGCCAGCAGCCGGGACGGGCTGGAGAGAGATACACAGTATTTT; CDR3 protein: CASSRDGLERDTQYF
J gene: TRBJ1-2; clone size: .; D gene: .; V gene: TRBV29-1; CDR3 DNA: TGCAGCGTTGAGTCCGGAGGTCAGACTAGGAAATGGGGCTACGCCTTT; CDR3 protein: CSVESGGQTRKWGYAF
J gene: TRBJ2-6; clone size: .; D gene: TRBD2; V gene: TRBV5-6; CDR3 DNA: TGTGCCAGCAGCTTTCCCACTAGCGGGAAGGGTGGGGCCAACGTCCTGACTTTC; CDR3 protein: CASSFPTSGKGGANVLTF
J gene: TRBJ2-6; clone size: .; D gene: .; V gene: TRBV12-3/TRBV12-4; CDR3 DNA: TGTGCCAGGAGTAGGGGGGCTGCGGCTGGGGCCAAGGTCCTGATTTTC; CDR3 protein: CARSRGAAAGAKVLIF
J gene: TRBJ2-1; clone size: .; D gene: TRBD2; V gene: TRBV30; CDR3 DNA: TGTGCCTGGACTGGTGCGGGAGAGAGCAATGAGCAATTCTTC; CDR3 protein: CAWTGAGESNEQFF
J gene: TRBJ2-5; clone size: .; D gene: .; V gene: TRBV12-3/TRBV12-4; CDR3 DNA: TGTGCCAGCAGTTTCGGCGAACAAGAGACCCAGTACTTC; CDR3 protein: CASSFGEQETQYF
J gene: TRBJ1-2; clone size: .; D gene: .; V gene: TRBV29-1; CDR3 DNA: TGCAGCATGGAAGCCCTGGACACGCGGCATGGCTACACCTTC; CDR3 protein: CSMEALDTRHGYTF
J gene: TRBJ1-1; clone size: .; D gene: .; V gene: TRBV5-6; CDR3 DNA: TGTGCCGGCAGTCCCGTAGGGGGGTGGGCGAACACTGAAGCTTTCTTT; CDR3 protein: CAGSPVGGWANTEAFF
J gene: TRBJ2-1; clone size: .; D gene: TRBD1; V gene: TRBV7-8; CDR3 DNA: TGTGCCAGCAGCCCGTGGGACAGGGAATTTTACAACGAGCAGTTCTTC; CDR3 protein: CASSPWDREFYNEQFF
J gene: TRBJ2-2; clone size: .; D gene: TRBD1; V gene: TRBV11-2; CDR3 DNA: TGTGCCAGCAGCTTAAGACAGGGGAACACGGGGAAGCTGTTTTTT; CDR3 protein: CASSLRQGNTGKLFF
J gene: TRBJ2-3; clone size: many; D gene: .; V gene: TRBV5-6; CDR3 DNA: TGTGCCAGCAGCACTTATTTGGGAGAATTCACAGATACGCAGTATTTT; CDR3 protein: CASSTYLGEFTDTQYF
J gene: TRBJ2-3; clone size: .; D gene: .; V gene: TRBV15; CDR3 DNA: TGTGCCACCAGCAGAGATCGTCGGGAGATACTCACGGATACGCAGTATTTT; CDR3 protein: CATSRDRREILTDTQYF
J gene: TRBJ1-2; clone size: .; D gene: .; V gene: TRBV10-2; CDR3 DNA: .; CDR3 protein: CTSSESTGLNYGCTF
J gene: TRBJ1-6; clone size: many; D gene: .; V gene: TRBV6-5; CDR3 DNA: TGTGCCAGCAGGCGGACATTTAGGTCTAGCTCCTATAATTCACCCCTCCACTTT; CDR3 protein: CASRRTFRSSSYNSPLHF
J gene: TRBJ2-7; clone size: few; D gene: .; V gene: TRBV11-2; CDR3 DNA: TGCGCCAGCAACTTAGATAACACCTTATACGAGCAGTACTTC; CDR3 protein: CASNLDNTLYEQYF
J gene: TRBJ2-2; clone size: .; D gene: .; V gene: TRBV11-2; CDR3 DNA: TGTGCCAGCAGCTCCACAGGGATCAACATCGGGGAGCTGTTTTTT; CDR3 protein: CASSSTGINIGELFF
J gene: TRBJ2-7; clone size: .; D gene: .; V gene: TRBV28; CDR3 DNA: TGTGCCAGCAGCCCCACTAGCCGGAGGTCCTACGGGCAGTACTTC; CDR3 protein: CASSPTSRRSYGQYF
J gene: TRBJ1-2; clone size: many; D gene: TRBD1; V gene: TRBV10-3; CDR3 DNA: TGTGCCATCAGTGCTGGACAGGCCATTAACTATGGCTACACCTTC; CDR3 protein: CAISAGQAINYGYTF
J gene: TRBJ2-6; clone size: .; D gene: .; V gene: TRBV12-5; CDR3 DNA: TGTGCTAGTGCATTGGGGGTCTCGAAGAGGAGTTCCAACGTCCTGACTTTC; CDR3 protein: CASALGVSKRSSNVLTF
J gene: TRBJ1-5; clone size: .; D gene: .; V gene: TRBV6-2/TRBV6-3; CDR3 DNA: TGTGCCGGCAGTTATCAGTTTAGCAATCAGCCCCAGCATTTT; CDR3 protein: CAGSYQFSNQPQHF
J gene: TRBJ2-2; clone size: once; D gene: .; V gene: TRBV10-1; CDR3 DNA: TGCGCCAGCATTGAAGCCGTAACGAACACCGGGGAGCTGTTTTTT; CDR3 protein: CASIEAVTNTGELFF
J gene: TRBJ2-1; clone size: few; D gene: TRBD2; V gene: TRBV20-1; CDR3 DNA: TGCAGTGCTAGGGGGCCCCAGACTAGCGAAAACAATGAGCAGTTCTTC; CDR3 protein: CSARGPQTSENNEQFF
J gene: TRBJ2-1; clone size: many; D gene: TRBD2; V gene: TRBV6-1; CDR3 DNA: TGTGCCAGCAGTGTACTAGCGGACCCCTCGAATGAGCAGTTCTTC; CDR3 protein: CASSVLADPSNEQFF
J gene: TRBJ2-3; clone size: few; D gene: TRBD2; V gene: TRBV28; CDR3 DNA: TGTGCCAGCAGTAGCGGGGGAGATGTGGGAGATACGCAGTATTTT; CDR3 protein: CASSSGGDVGDTQYF
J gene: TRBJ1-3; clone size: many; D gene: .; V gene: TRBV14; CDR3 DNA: TGTGCCAGCAGCCCATCAGGGGTGTACACCATATATTTT; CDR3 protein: CASSPSGVYTIYF
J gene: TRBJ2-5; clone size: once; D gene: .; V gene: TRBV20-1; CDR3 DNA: TGCAGCGCTACGACATCCTTCCAAGAGGTCCAGTACTTC; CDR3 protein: CSATTSFQEVQYF
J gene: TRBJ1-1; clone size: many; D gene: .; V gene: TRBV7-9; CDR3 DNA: TGTGCCAGCAGCTTCCCGAACACTGAAGCTTTCTTT; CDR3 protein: CASSFPNTEAFF
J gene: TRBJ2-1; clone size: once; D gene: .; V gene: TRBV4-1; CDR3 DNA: TGCGCCAGCAGCCAAGATGTGACTCCGAAACTCTACACTGAGCAGTTCTTC; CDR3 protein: CASSQDVTPKLYTEQFF
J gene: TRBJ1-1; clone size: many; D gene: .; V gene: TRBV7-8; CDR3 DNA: TGTGCCAGCAGCTTAGTAGGGTTCACTGAAGCTTTCTTT; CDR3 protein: CASSLVGFTEAFF
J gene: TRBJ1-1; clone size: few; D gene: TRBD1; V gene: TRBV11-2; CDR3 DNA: TGTGCCAGCAGCCAAGGACAGGGGCGGACTGAAGCTTTCTTT; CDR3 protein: CASSQGQGRTEAFF
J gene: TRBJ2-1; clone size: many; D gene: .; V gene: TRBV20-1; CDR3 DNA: TGCAGTGCTAGTAGTGTCTTCGACTACAATGAGCAGTTCTTC; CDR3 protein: CSASSVFDYNEQFF
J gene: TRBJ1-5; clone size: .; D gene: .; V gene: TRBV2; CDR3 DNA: TGTGCCAGCAGTGAAGGAGGGGTTGGTCAGCCCCAGCATTTT; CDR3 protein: CASSEGGVGQPQHF
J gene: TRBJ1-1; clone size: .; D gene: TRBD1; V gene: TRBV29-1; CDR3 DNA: TGCAGCGTGAGGGACAGGGCCCTTTGTATGAACACTGAAGCTTTCTTT; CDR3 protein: CSVRDRALCMNTEAFF
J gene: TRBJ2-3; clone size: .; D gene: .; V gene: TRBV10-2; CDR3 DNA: TGCGCCAGCAATGGGTCGACTCTTAGCAATCAGCCCCAGTATTTT; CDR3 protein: CASNGSTLSNQPQYF
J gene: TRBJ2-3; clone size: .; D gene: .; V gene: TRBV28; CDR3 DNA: TGTGCCAGCAGCTTATTGTATGCAAATACGCAGTATTTT; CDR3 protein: CASSLLYANTQYF
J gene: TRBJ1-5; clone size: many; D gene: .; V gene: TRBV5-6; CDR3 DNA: TGTGCCAGCAGCCCTGGAGGGCAGGTCTTCAATCAGCCCCAGCATTTT; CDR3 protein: CASSPGGQVFNQPQHF
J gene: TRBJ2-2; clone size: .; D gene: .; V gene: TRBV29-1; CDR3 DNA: TGCAGCGTTAGTTGGGGGAACACCGGGGAGCTGTTTTTT; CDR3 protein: CSVSWGNTGELFF
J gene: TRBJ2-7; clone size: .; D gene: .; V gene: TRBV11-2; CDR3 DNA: TGTACCAGTACAACACAGGGTGCCAGCTACGAGCAGTGCTTC; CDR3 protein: CTSTTQGASYEQCF
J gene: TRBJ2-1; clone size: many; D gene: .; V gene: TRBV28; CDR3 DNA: TGTGCCAGCCTTAAATACGGGTCCTACAATGAGCAGTTCTTC; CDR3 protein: CASLKYGSYNEQFF
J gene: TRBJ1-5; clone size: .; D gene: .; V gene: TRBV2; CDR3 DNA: TGTGCCATCCTGGGGCAGGGGACTTCTACCCAGCATTTT; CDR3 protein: CAILGQGTSTQHF
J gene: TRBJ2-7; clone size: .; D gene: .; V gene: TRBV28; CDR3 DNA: TGTGCCAGCAGTTTGGGCCAGGGCGTGAACGAGCAGTACTTC; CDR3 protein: CASSLGQGVNEQYF
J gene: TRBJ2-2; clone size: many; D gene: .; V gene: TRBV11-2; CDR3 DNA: TGTGCCAGCAGCTTAGATGGTTGGGAGACCGGGGAGCTGTTTTTT; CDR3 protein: CASSLDGWETGELFF
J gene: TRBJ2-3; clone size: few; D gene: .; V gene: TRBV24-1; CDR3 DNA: TGTGCCACCAGTGAATCCGGGATTTATCCCACAGATACGCAGTATTTT; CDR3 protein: CATSESGIYPTDTQYF
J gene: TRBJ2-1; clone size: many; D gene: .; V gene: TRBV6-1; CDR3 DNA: TGTGCCAGCAGTCTACACAATGAGCAGTTCTTC; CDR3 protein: CASSLHNEQFF
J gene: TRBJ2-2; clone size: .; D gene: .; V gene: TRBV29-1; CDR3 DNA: TGCTGCGTGAGGGAGGCCTGGGAGCTGTTTTTT; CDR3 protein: CCVREAWELFF
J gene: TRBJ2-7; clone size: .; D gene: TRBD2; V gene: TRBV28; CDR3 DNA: TGTGCCAGCAGTTTATGGCAGCTGGGTGCCAGCGGGAACCGACAAGATGGGTACGAGCAGTACTTC; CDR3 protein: CASSLWQLGASGNRQDGYEQYF
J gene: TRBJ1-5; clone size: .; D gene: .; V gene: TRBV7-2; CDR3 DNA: TGTGCCAGCAGCTTAGCCGGCAGGGAGAGGGGTCAGCCCCAGCATTTT; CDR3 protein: CASSLAGRERGQPQHF
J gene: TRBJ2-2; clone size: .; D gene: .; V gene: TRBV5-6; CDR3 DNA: TGTGCCAGCAGCTTTGACACCGGGGAGCCGTTTTTT; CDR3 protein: CASSFDTGEPFF
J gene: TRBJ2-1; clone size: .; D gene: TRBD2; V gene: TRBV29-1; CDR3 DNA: TGCTGCGTTGAAGATTTGGGGACTAGAGGGACCTACAATGAGCAGTTCTTC; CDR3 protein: CCVEDLGTRGTYNEQFF
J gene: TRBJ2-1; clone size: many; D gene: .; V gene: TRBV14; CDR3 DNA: TGTGCCAGCAGCCAAGATCTCTTCGGGGGACGAGAGCAGTTCTTC; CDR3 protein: CASSQDLFGGREQFF
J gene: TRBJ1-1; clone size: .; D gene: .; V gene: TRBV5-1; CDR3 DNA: TGCGCCTGCAGCTTGGTCGTCCGGGGGCCGAACACTGAAGTTTTCTTT; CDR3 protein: CACSLVVRGPNTEVFF
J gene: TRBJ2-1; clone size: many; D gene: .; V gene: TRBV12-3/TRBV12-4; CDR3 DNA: TGTGCCAGCAGTTTAACGGGAGCTAGCTCCTACAATGAGCAGTTCTTC; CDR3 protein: CASSLTGASSYNEQFF